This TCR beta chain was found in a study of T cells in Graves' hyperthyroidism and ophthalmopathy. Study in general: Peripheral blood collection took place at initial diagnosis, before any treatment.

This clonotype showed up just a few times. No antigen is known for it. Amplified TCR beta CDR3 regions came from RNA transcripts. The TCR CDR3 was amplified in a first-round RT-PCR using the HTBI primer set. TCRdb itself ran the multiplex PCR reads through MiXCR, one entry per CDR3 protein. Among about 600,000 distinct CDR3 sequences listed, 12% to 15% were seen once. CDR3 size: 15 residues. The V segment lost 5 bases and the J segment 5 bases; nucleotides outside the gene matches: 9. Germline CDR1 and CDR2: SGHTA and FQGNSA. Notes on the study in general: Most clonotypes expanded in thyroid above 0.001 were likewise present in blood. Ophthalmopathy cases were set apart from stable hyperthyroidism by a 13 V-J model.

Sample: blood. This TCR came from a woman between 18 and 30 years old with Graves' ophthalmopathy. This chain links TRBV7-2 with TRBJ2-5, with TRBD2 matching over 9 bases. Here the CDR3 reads CASSPLAGAKETQYF. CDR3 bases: TGTGCCAGCAGCCCCTTAGCGGGAGCGAAGGAGACCCAGTACTTC.